This T cell receptor beta chain was recorded in a study of T cell repertoires in cytomegalovirus infection. Study summary: Matching HLA type and CMV infection were both indicated by public TCR beta signatures. Study conclusions and caveats: The ex vivo response was dominated by HLA-C-restricted CMV-specific TCR beta clonotypes. Identification of carriers of CMV plus the relevant HLA was performed using cumulative public TCR beta family frequency.

Remarks on this clonotype: Antigen: not known.

TCRdb reprocessed the reads with MiXCR, giving one entry per CDR3 protein. The sample consists of some 400,000 distinct CDR3 sequences, roughly a third of them appearing once. The germline V gene has CDR1 SGHNT and CDR2 YYREEE (reference sequence). CDR3 size: 15 residues. V lost 0 bases and J 8 bases, leaving 17 bases between the germline ends. The chain combines TRBV5-4 with TRBJ1-1; D possibly corresponds to TRBD1 (6 bases). Sequences were obtained from PBMCs. The source of this sequence is a human donor in good health (CMV status not recorded). Some clones in this sample may be carry-over from other donors' samples. CDR3 protein: CASSLAPGQGLEAFF. The CDR3 DNA reads as TGTGCCAGCAGCTTGGCCCCGGGACAAGGGCTAGAAGCTTTCTTT.